Listed below are T cell receptor beta chains from one sample, sequenced in a study of glioma-infiltrating T cells after dendritic cell vaccination. The data were produced by immunoSEQ multiplex PCR, yet TCRdb's version contains in-frame clones alone and is incomplete. The table records over 90,000 clones, 85% to 90% of them present only once. This material consisted of blood, taken before dendritic cell vaccination. These receptors were taken from a human donor with glioblastoma. Each CDR3 is given with its conserved first and last residue. Fields, in order: J gene, clone size, V gene, CDR3 length, D gene, CDR3 protein, CDR3 DNA. The D gene is left open where the match is weak. Where a row states a size, it is once, few, many or the class of an expanded clone; other rows omit it.

j_gene: TRBJ2-1; abundance: .; v_gene: TRBV15; len: 15; d_gene: .; CDR3aa: CATSRDLTGRGEQFF; CDR3nt: TGTGCCACCAGCAGAGATTTGACTGGGAGAGGTGAGCAGTTCTTC
j_gene: TRBJ1-4; abundance: .; v_gene: TRBV15; len: 15; d_gene: TRBD1; CDR3aa: CATSRDGTGREKLFF; CDR3nt: TGTGCCACCAGCAGAGATGGGACAGGGAGGGAAAAACTGTTTTTT
j_gene: TRBJ2-7; abundance: .; v_gene: TRBV5-1; len: 14; d_gene: .; CDR3aa: CASSLVGARNEQYF; CDR3nt: TGCGCCAGCAGCTTGGTAGGGGCTCGGAACGAGCAGTACTTC
j_gene: TRBJ2-5; abundance: .; v_gene: TRBV11-3; len: 15; d_gene: .; CDR3aa: CASSLDMGHGETQYF; CDR3nt: TGTGCCAGCAGCTTAGATATGGGACATGGGGAGACCCAGTACTTC
j_gene: TRBJ2-1; abundance: once; v_gene: TRBV5-1; len: 15; d_gene: TRBD1; CDR3aa: CASSSTGTPYNEQFF; CDR3nt: TGCGCCAGCAGCTCGACAGGGACACCCTACAATGAGCAGTTCTTC
j_gene: TRBJ2-1; abundance: .; v_gene: TRBV18; len: 16; d_gene: .; CDR3aa: CASSPLLLGGPNEQFF; CDR3nt: TGTGCCAGCTCACCACTCCTTCTCGGGGGGCCTAATGAGCAGTTCTTC
j_gene: TRBJ2-6; abundance: .; v_gene: TRBV6-1; len: 15; d_gene: .; CDR3aa: CASLFGDSGANVLTF; CDR3nt: TGTGCCAGTCTTTTCGGGGACTCTGGGGCCAACGTCCTGACTTTC
j_gene: TRBJ1-1; abundance: .; v_gene: TRBV19; len: 13; d_gene: .; CDR3aa: CASSISGASEAFF; CDR3nt: TGTGCCAGTAGTATTTCAGGGGCGAGTGAAGCTTTCTTT
j_gene: TRBJ2-5; abundance: .; v_gene: TRBV19; len: 12; d_gene: .; CDR3aa: CARWTVQETQYF; CDR3nt: TGTGCCAGGTGGACAGTCCAAGAGACCCAGTACTTC
j_gene: TRBJ2-7; abundance: .; v_gene: TRBV7-2; len: 16; d_gene: TRBD2; CDR3aa: CASSLAGVGEGYEQYF; CDR3nt: TGTGCCAGCAGCTTAGCTGGTGTCGGGGAGGGGTACGAGCAGTACTTC
j_gene: TRBJ2-5; abundance: .; v_gene: TRBV4-1; len: 14; d_gene: TRBD2; CDR3aa: CASSQPGLAETQYF; CDR3nt: TGCGCCAGCAGCCAACCGGGACTAGCAGAGACCCAGTACTTC
j_gene: TRBJ2-5; abundance: .; v_gene: TRBV12-5; len: 12; d_gene: .; CDR3aa: CASAGGGRTQYF; CDR3nt: TGTGCTAGTGCGGGAGGGGGCCGGACCCAGTACTTC
j_gene: TRBJ2-7; abundance: .; v_gene: TRBV10-1; len: 14; d_gene: .; CDR3aa: CASSAGLGGYEQYF; CDR3nt: TGCGCCAGCAGTGCGGGCCTGGGGGGCTACGAGCAGTACTTC
j_gene: TRBJ2-7; abundance: .; v_gene: TRBV9; len: 13; d_gene: .; CDR3aa: CASSVSPGYEQYF; CDR3nt: TGTGCCAGCAGCGTAAGTCCCGGGTACGAGCAGTACTTC
j_gene: TRBJ2-1; abundance: few; v_gene: TRBV4-2; len: 16; d_gene: TRBD2; CDR3aa: CASSQDGGGGANEQFF; CDR3nt: TGTGCCAGCAGCCAAGATGGGGGCGGGGGGGCAAATGAGCAGTTCTTC